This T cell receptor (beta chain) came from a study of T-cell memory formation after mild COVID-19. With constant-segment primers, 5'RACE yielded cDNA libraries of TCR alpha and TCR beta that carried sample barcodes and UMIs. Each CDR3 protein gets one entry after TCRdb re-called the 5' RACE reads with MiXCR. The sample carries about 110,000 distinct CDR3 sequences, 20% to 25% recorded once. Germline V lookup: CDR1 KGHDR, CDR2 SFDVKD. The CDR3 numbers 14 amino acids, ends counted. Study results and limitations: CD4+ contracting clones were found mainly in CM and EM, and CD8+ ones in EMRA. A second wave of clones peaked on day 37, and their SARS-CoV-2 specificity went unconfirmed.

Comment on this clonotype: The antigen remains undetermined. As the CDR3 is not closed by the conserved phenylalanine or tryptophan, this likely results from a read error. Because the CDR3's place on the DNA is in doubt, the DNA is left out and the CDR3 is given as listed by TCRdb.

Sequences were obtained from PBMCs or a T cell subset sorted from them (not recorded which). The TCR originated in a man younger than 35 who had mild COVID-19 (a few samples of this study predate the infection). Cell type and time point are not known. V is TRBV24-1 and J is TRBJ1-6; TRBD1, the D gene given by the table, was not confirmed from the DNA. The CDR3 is CATSDIPLGSQSRY.